Following are 17 T cell receptor beta chains from one sample sequenced in a study of blood T cell repertoires in COVID-19. The protocol was immunoSEQ multiplex PCR, while the TCRdb copy is restricted to in-frame clones and leaves out a portion. Among a few hundred thousand clones, 85% to 90% were seen once, and the ten largest hold over 5%. Input material: peripheral blood. These receptors all stem from a woman aged 50 to 60 with COVID-19, enrolled during active disease.

The rearrangement uses TRBV5-1 and TRBJ1-2, with 7 bases matching TRBD1. The CDR3 spans 17 residues. The V segment lost 3 bases and the J segment 0 bases; nucleotides outside the gene matches: 11. The germline V gene encodes CDR1 SGHRS and CDR2 YFSETQ. The CDR3 sequence is CASSYYISGTANYGYTF. The DNA of the CDR3 is TGCGCCAGCAGCTATTACATCTCCGGGACAGCTAACTATGGCTACACCTTC. Filled out from reference TRBV5-1 and TRBJ1-2, the complete variable domain reads KAGVTQTPRYLIKTRGQQVTLSCSPISGHRSVSWYQQTPGQGLQFLFEYFSETQRNKGNFPGRFSGRQFSNSRSEMNVSTLELGDSALYLCASSYYISGTANYGYTFGSGTRLTVV.

The chain has TRBV28 and TRBJ1-1, with D perhaps matching TRBD1 (5 bases). Germline V gives CDR1 MDHEN, CDR2 SYDVKM. The CDR3 is 12 amino acids. The ends were cut back, 6 bases at V and 1 base at J, with 6 bases in the middle. The chain's CDR3 is CASRQGNTEAFF. CDR3 nucleotides: TGTGCCAGCAGGCAGGGGAACACTGAAGCTTTCTTT.

J is TRBJ2-7 and V is TRBV6-2 or TRBV6-3; 10 bases are a match to TRBD1. Trimming removed 6 bases from V and 3 bases from J; junction bases left unmatched: 8. The CDR3 contains 15 residues. Per the germline V gene, CDR1 is MNHEY and CDR2 is SVGEGT. DNA of the CDR3: TGTGCCAGCAGCAAGACAGGGGGCGGAGGCTACGAGCAGTACTTC. Its protein is CASSKTGGGGYEQYF.

The J gene is TRBJ1-2, the V gene TRBV27; 9 bases match TRBD1. CDR1 MNHEY and CDR2 SMNVEV come from the germline V gene (reference sequence). V shed 4 bases, J shed 14 bases, and the junction held 14 bases outside the gene matches. This CDR3 comprises 14 residues. Here the CDR3 DNA reads TGTGCCAGCAGTTACCTAGGACAGGGGACCCCCCATACCTTC. Protein: CASSYLGQGTPHTF.

The rearrangement links TRBV13 to TRBJ2-7, with 11 bases fitting TRBD2. Germline values: CDR1 PRHDT, CDR2 FYEKMQ (reference sequence). This CDR3 is 15 amino acids long. The ends lost 4 bases at V and 1 base at J; junction bases unmatched: 3. CDR3 bases: TGTGCCAGCAGCTCCGGGACTAGCGGTTCCTACGAGCAGTACTTC. This translates into CASSSGTSGSYEQYF.

The J gene is TRBJ1-2, the V gene TRBV4-1; D call uncertain. The CDR3 spans 16 residues. Germline CDR1 MGHRA, CDR2 YSYEKL. Trimming removed 1 base at V and 0 bases at J, with 12 bases between. This CDR3 reads CASSQVSGAANYGYTF. The CDR3 DNA sequence: TGCGCCAGCAGCCAAGTGTCGGGAGCAGCTAACTATGGCTACACCTTC.

The chain joins TRBV7-9 to TRBJ1-1; no clear D. This CDR3 contains 13 residues. The V end was cut by 1 base, the J end by 5 bases, with 8 bases between. Per germline, CDR1 SEHNR and CDR2 FQNEAQ (reference sequence). The CDR3 protein is CASSLDSQTEAFF. CDR3 sequence (DNA): TGTGCCAGCAGCTTAGATTCCCAGACTGAAGCTTTCTTT.

This clone was counted a few times. V and J are TRBV5-4 and TRBJ1-1; D unresolved. The CDR3 is 14 residues long. Germline loops: CDR1 SGHNT, CDR2 YYREEE (reference sequence). Between the trimmed V and J ends, which lost 3 bases and 2 bases, there was a span of 11 bases. The chain's CDR3 is CASSYGRGNTEAFF. CDR3 nucleotides: TGTGCCAGCAGCTACGGACGGGGAAACACTGAAGCTTTCTTT.

The chain employs TRBV19 and TRBJ2-2, with 8 nucleotides matching TRBD2. This CDR3 spans 13 amino acids. The V and J ends lost 4 bases and 7 bases, in that order; junction bases with no gene match: 2. Per the germline V gene, CDR1 is LNHDA and CDR2 is SQIVND (reference sequence). Here the CDR3 DNA reads TGTGCCAGTAGTACCCTAGCGGGCGGGGAGCTGTTTTTT. This codes for CASSTLAGGELFF.

The chain recombines TRBV18 with TRBJ1-2; TRBD1 aligns across 7 bases. Germline assignment: CDR1 KGHSH and CDR2 LQKENI. V was clipped by 0 bases and J by 8 bases; unmatched bases: 12. This CDR3 is built from 16 residues. The CDR3 spells CASSPPHRGGSGGYTF. The DNA for the CDR3 is TGTGCCAGCTCACCACCACACAGGGGTGGCTCGGGCGGCTACACCTTC.

This rearrangement joins TRBV7-2 to TRBJ2-5; 8 bases match TRBD1. Germline lookup yields CDR1 SGHTA and CDR2 FQGNSA. The junction had 8 bases not matched to a gene; V was cut back by 7 bases and J by 1 base. The CDR3 covers 15 residues. Here the CDR3 DNA reads TGTGCCAGCAACTCAGGGGGCGTAGCCCAAGAGACCCAGTACTTC. Its translation: CASNSGGVAQETQYF. The full variable domain, with the rest looked up from reference TRBV7-2 and TRBJ2-5, is GAGVSQSPSNKVTEKGKDVELRCDPISGHTALYWYRQSLGQGLEFLIYFQGNSAPDKSGLPSDRFSAERTGGSVSTLTIQRTQQEDSAVYLCASNSGGVAQETQYFGPGTRLLVL.

The chain links TRBV10-2 to TRBJ2-1, with a weak D call TRBD1 (6 bases). CDR1 WSHSY and CDR2 SAAADI come from the germline V gene. This CDR3 has 11 amino acids. Trimming shortened V by 10 bases and J by 6 bases, and 10 bases separated the two germline ends. CDR3 protein: CATGQGNEQFF. The CDR3 region has the DNA TGCGCCACGGGACAAGGCAATGAGCAGTTCTTC.

V usage is TRBV9 and J usage is TRBJ2-1, with 10 bases identical to TRBD1. CDR3 length equals 16 residues. V was clipped by 2 bases and J by 5 bases; unmatched bases: 7. Germline CDR1 SGDLS, CDR2 YYNGEE. The CDR3 loop reads CASSVIPGTGDNEQFF. The CDR3 DNA follows: TGTGCCAGCAGCGTCATCCCGGGGACAGGGGACAATGAGCAGTTCTTC.

On this clone: Other DNA sequences in the same sample also yield this CDR3. This rearrangement joins TRBV5-1 to TRBJ1-6; 8 bases line up with TRBD1. CDR1 is SGHRS and CDR2 is YFSETQ in the germline V gene. The J segment lost 5 bases and the V segment lost 2 bases, leaving 0 bases of the junction unmatched. The CDR3 consists of 14 residues. CDR3 nucleotide sequence: TGCGCCAGCAGCTTACAGGGGGATAATTCACCCCTCCACTTT. Amino acid sequence: CASSLQGDNSPLHF.

V and J are TRBV4-3 and TRBJ2-3, with a weak D call TRBD2 (6 bases). This CDR3 region has 16 residues. V was pared by 1 base and J by 3 bases, with 14 bases between. Germline V gene sequence: CDR1 LGHNA, CDR2 YSLEER. This chain's CDR3 is CASSQVEVSGTDTQYF. In nucleotides, the CDR3 is TGCGCCAGCAGCCAAGTTGAAGTGAGCGGGACAGATACGCAGTATTTT.

V gene TRBV13 combines with J gene TRBJ2-3; TRBD2 matches 14 bases. The ends lost 5 bases at V and 8 bases at J; junction bases unmatched: 6. This CDR3 comprises 15 residues. From germline, CDR1 is PRHDT and CDR2 FYEKMQ (reference sequence). The chain's CDR3 is CASSPGLAGVSTQYF. The CDR3 DNA reads TGTGCCAGCAGCCCGGGACTAGCGGGAGTAAGTACGCAGTATTTT.

This clone was counted a single time. This chain connects TRBV6-6 to TRBJ2-5; D possibly corresponds to TRBD1 (6 bases). There are 12 residues in the CDR3. Trimming left V 6 bases short and J 5 bases short, with 10 bases between. Germline assignment: CDR1 MNHNY and CDR2 SVGAGI (reference sequence). Here the CDR3 DNA reads TGTGCCAGCAGAAGCAGGGGCGAGACCCAGTACTTC. This gives the protein CASRSRGETQYF.